This T cell receptor beta chain is drawn from a study of regulatory T cells in long-lasting Graves disease (dated by TCRdb to the early 2020s). Background for the entire study: Antithyroid drugs had been taken for less than 3 months by newly diagnosed Graves' disease patients. The study took place in China and was registered as a clinical trial. A total of about 35 samples underwent TCR sequencing, from about 13 patients with persistent Graves' disease and 20 patients with newly diagnosed Graves' disease. Persistent Graves' disease patients were compared with newly diagnosed Graves' disease patients by peripheral blood TCR sequencing and RNA sequencing.

Library construction relied on multiplex PCR. The instrument given in TCRdb is Illumina HiSeq 4000. TCR beta libraries were built with iRepertoire HTBI primers and Arm-PCR amplification of CDR3 regions. Gel purification was performed on PCR products prior to sequencing. The authors processed their data as follows. Gene usage analysis of CDR3 amino acid clonotypes used the 60 to 80 TRBV and about 15 TRBJ segments found across samples. Filtered high-quality paired reads were merged into contigs using COPE and FqMerger. BLAST was used to align contigs to IMGT TRBV, TRBD and TRBJ reference genes, with CDR3 defined following IMGT. Any clonotype with a frequency above 0.1% was counted as a highly expanded clone. Shannon entropy was used to measure repertoire diversity, and the Gini coefficient was used to measure V-J evenness. A clonotype found in more than one individual was treated as public. Using fastp trimming at Q25 and MiXCR clonotype assembly, TCRdb reanalyzed the public sequencing data and kept in-frame beta chains. Rows with a matching CDR3 protein are joined into one entry that keeps the most common DNA and genes. The V and J calls come from TCRdb's annotation, not from the publication. Recorded for this sample are roughly 440,000 distinct CDR3 sequences; roughly 15% of them occurred a single time. The ten biggest clones cover about 23% of the sample.

The time point label of this sample denotes: newly diagnosed GD, antithyroid drugs for less than 3 months. RNA was extracted from PBMCs in TRIzol for both TCR sequencing and RNA sequencing. The diagnosis of Graves' disease followed American Thyroid Association guidelines. Recruitment of patients was carried out at an endocrinology department in Xi'an, China. From each patient, roughly 9 milliliters of peripheral blood was collected into an EDTA anticoagulant tube. Ficoll Paque Plus density gradient separation was used to isolate PBMCs, and no additional T cell sorting was done. An Agilent 2100 Bioanalyzer and agarose gel were used to check RNA quality, and a NanoDrop 2000 was used to measure RNA concentration. General conclusions and limits of the study: TRBV28, TRBJ1-2 and TRBJ2-5 were preferentially used in persistent disease, while TRBV20-1 and TRBJ2-1 were favored in newly diagnosed disease. Because the primary lesion, thyroid tissue, could not be accessed, the study looked at peripheral blood alone. Lower TCR Shannon entropy and fewer highly expanded clones were observed in persistent Graves' disease patients than in newly diagnosed patients, which suggested clonal expansion. Sequencing and analysis were limited to the TCR beta chain. Persistent patients shared more public clonotypes among themselves (around 2,800) than newly diagnosed patients did (more than 950). The authors noted that the small sample size was a limitation that may lower accuracy.

A note on this clonotype: No cognate antigen has been identified for it. Base quality data are lacking; no much larger clone is found one base away.

The CDR3 contains 15 residues, cysteine and phenylalanine counted. The CDR3 DNA has 45 bases and is translated from base 1. The junction shows trimming of 7 bases on V and 2 bases on J, plus 15 bases between the germline ends. This sample also belongs to another study, concerning T cells in Graves' hyperthyroidism and ophthalmopathy. As the second publication notes: Stable Graves' hyperthyroidism was defined as the absence of progression to ophthalmopathy over 18 months of follow-up. Hyperthyroidism patients were aged 18 to 65 years and newly diagnosed, with disease duration of less than 2 months. Exclusion was applied to patients with uncontrolled infections, other autoimmune diseases, pregnancy or lactation. Diagnoses relied on clinical symptoms, serum thyroxine and TRAb, thyroid ultrasound and orbital computed tomography. The first round of RT-PCR for the TCR CDR3 was performed with the HTBI primer set and the Qiagen OneStep RT-PCR kit. Blood samples also contained most of the expanded thyroid clonotypes (frequency above 0.001), which suggests that blood repertoires may reflect thyroid immune responses. Ophthalmopathy was separated from stable hyperthyroidism by a 13 V-J signature model, with about 88% sensitivity and 81% to 82% specificity obtained in cross-validation and 80%/75% obtained in testing. In validation, the model predicted progression to ophthalmopathy a median of approximately 6.6 months before onset, with 70% to 71% sensitivity and nearly 75% specificity. To identify TCR V-J signatures that set the groups apart, the researchers used a discovery cohort of approximately 98 patients, made up of under 50 with Graves' ophthalmopathy and some 60 with stable Graves' hyperthyroidism. An independent validation cohort of 18 to 20 hyperthyroidism patients and about 16 patients who later progressed to ophthalmopathy tested prospective prediction of ophthalmopathy. The roughly 100 discovery patients were randomly divided into training and test sets at a 7:3 ratio. In addition, the study compared T-cell repertoires in thyroid tissue and in blood from six Graves' hyperthyroidism patients. Once sampling was done, hyperthyroidism patients were given methimazole at a starting dose of 30 mg daily, whereas ophthalmopathy patients were given high-dose intravenous methylprednisolone. Libraries were constructed in a second round of multiplex PCR, after which size selection and purification were carried out. The libraries were sequenced on an Illumina HiSeq2000 using paired-end 100 bp reads. SOAPnuke was used to process the raw data, with reads discarded if the reads contained adapters or uncalled bases, had a mean Phred below 15, or lacked an exact constant-primer or identifier match. High-quality paired reads were merged with COPE v1.2.5, and unique nucleotide sequences were defined as clonotypes. MiTCR v1.1 was used to align clonotypes to the IMGT TRBV, TRBD and TRBJ reference segments. The analysis included only V-J combinations with a frequency above 0.0001, which together covered more than 98% of the repertoires. A TCS score was defined as the ratio between F50 (clonal expansion) and ExV (chaos), using BLOSUM62-based TCRdist between CDR3 peptides within each V-J. Welch's t-statistics and random forest reduced 450 to 600 V-J features to 13, which were used in a naive Bayes classifier (R e1071). Sample size was not statistically predetermined, and blinding of investigators to group allocation was not performed. The paper describes TCR Vbeta CDR3 sequencing of around 130 peripheral blood samples, made up of roughly 40 ophthalmopathy patients, roughly 75 hyperthyroidism patients and roughly 17 progressor patients.

The sequenced sample was peripheral blood mononuclear cells (PBMCs), obtained at new diagnosis, from a patient treated with antithyroid drugs. The V gene is TRBV12-3 or TRBV12-4 and the J gene is TRBJ2-1, with no confident D gene call. This receptor was identified in a woman aged 18-29 years with Graves disease. Donor details come from another sample of the same person, matched by shared clones. The CDR3 has the sequence CASTRPGVPYNEQFF. DNA sequence: TGTGCCAGCACCCGCCCCGGAGTCCCCTACAATGAGCAGTTCTTC.